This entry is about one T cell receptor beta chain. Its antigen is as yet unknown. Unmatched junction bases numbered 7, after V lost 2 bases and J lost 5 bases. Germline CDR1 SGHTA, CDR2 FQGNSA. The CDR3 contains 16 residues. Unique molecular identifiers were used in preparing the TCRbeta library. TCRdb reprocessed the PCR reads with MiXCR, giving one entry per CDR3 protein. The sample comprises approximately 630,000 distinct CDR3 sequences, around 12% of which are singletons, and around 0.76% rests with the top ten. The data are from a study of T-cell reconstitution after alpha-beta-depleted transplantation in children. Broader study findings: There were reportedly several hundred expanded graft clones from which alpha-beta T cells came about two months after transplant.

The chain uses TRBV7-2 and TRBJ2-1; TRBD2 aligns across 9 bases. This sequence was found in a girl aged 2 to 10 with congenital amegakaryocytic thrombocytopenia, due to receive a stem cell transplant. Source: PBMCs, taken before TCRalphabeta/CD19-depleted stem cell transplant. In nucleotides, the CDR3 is TGTGCCAGCAGCTTACGCGGGAGGGCCGCAAACAATGAGCAGTTCTTC. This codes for CASSLRGRAANNEQFF.